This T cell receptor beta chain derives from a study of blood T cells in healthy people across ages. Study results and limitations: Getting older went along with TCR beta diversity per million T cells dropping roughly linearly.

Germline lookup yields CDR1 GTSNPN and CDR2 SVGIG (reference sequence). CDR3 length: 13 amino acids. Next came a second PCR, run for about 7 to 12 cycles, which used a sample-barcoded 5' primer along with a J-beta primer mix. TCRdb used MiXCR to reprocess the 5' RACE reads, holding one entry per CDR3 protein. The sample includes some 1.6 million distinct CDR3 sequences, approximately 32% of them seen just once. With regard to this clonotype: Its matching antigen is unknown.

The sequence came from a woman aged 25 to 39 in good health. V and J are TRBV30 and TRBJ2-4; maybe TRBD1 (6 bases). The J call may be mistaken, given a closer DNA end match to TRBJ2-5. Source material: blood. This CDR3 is CAWQQGFQETQYF. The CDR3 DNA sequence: TGTGCCTGGCAGCAGGGGTTCCAAGAGACCCAGTACTTC.